The present entry profiles one T cell receptor (beta chain) with its context. This clonotype was seen once. Its target antigen remains unknown. The record has no base qualities; no much larger clone is one base away. This entry belongs to a study of blood T cells in healthy people across ages (dated by TCRdb to the mid-2010s). Looking at the study overall: In model experiments, template switching captured about one uniquely barcoded TCR beta cDNA molecule for every two T cells. To track age-related changes in TCR beta repertoire diversity, the study relied on deep sequencing normalized with unique cDNA molecular identifiers. The donors were split into four age groups: young (average about 15 years), middle-aged (roughly 42), aged (about 56) and long-lived (roughly 80). To avoid experimental bias, donors of different ages were distributed randomly across sequencing lanes. The study analyzed two additional independent replicas of 1 million unique cDNA reads from the same blood draw for two donors, one aged 18 to 30 and one aged 80 or older.

V sheds 0 bases and J sheds 5 bases, leaving 14 bases between their ends. Including the terminal cysteine and phenylalanine, the CDR3 comprises 15 residues. Only CDR3 DNA is held: 45 bases, read in frame from base 1. CDR1 and CDR2 are drawn from the germline V gene (reference sequence): DFQATT, SNEGSKA. Receptors were amplified or captured by 5' RACE. The instrument was an Illumina HiSeq 2500. A second PCR of roughly 7 to 11 cycles was run with a J-beta primer mix and a sample-barcoded 5' primer. A template-switch 5' adaptor carrying 12 random nucleotides introduced a unique molecular identifier onto each TCR beta cDNA molecule. At least 2.5 million CDR3-containing paired-end reads were obtained from each sample. First-strand cDNA synthesis was performed from all RNA using the Mint cDNA synthesis kit, with priming by a TRBC-specific oligonucleotide. Following uracil-DNA glycosylase treatment, a first 18-cycle PCR with universal primers M1SS and BC2_uni_R was performed on all cDNA. The paper's processing steps were these. For normalization, 1 million high-quality reads, each with a distinct molecular identifier, were randomly selected from each sample. Instead of being binned into consensus sequences, reads that shared molecular identifiers were thrown out. MiTCR, run with a Q25 quality threshold and the strictest error-elimination algorithm, handled CDR3 identification, clonotype clustering and error correction. Lower-bound total TCR beta diversity was estimated with a nonparametric unseen species model using Euler transformation. TCRdb reanalyzed the raw reads on its own, using fastp at Q25 for trimming and MiXCR for clone calling, and kept in-frame beta chains. Each entry is one CDR3 protein sequence, shown with its most common DNA and genes. None of the V and J calls come from the authors' own analysis; TCRdb made them. The sample includes more than 1.4 million distinct CDR3 sequences, with about 43% observed a single time. 7.9% of the sample is taken by the ten largest.

On the study overall, not on this receptor specifically: Compared with the aged group, the long-lived group had more naive CD4+ T cells, fewer expanded clones and increased TCR diversity, a pattern suggesting age selection. Estimates of total diversity from one million sequenced T cells were regarded as lower bounds and underestimates. Observed TCR beta diversity correlated strongly with the percentage of naive T cells measured by flow cytometry. Bulk unsorted PBMC profiling prevented conclusive comparison of naive and antigen-experienced compartments. As age increased, observed TCR beta diversity per million T cells dropped in a roughly linear way, and a significant reduction was already evident by age around 41. The CMV infection status of donors was not known, potentially confounding age-related changes in expanded clonotypes.

Donors were a few dozen systemically healthy Caucasian individuals from Russia aged about 6 to 100 years. Each donor gave about 9.7 milliliters of peripheral blood, drawn into EDTA-treated Vacutainer tubes. Ficoll-Paque density-gradient centrifugation was used to isolate PBMCs, with at least 6 million per sample. Total RNA, at least 6 micrograms per sample, was extracted from PBMCs with Trizol reagent. Naive CD45RAhigh/CD27high T cell percentages were measured by flow cytometry on a PBMC aliquot from every donor. The TCR originated in a woman between 18 and 29 years old in good health. The rearranged chain carries TRBV20-1 and TRBJ1-5; a tentative D call is TRBD1 (5 bases match). Sequenced sample: blood. The nucleotides read TGCAGTGCTAGAGATTATTTCAGGGACGATCAGCCCCAGCATTTT. Its translation reads: CSARDYFRDDQPQHF.